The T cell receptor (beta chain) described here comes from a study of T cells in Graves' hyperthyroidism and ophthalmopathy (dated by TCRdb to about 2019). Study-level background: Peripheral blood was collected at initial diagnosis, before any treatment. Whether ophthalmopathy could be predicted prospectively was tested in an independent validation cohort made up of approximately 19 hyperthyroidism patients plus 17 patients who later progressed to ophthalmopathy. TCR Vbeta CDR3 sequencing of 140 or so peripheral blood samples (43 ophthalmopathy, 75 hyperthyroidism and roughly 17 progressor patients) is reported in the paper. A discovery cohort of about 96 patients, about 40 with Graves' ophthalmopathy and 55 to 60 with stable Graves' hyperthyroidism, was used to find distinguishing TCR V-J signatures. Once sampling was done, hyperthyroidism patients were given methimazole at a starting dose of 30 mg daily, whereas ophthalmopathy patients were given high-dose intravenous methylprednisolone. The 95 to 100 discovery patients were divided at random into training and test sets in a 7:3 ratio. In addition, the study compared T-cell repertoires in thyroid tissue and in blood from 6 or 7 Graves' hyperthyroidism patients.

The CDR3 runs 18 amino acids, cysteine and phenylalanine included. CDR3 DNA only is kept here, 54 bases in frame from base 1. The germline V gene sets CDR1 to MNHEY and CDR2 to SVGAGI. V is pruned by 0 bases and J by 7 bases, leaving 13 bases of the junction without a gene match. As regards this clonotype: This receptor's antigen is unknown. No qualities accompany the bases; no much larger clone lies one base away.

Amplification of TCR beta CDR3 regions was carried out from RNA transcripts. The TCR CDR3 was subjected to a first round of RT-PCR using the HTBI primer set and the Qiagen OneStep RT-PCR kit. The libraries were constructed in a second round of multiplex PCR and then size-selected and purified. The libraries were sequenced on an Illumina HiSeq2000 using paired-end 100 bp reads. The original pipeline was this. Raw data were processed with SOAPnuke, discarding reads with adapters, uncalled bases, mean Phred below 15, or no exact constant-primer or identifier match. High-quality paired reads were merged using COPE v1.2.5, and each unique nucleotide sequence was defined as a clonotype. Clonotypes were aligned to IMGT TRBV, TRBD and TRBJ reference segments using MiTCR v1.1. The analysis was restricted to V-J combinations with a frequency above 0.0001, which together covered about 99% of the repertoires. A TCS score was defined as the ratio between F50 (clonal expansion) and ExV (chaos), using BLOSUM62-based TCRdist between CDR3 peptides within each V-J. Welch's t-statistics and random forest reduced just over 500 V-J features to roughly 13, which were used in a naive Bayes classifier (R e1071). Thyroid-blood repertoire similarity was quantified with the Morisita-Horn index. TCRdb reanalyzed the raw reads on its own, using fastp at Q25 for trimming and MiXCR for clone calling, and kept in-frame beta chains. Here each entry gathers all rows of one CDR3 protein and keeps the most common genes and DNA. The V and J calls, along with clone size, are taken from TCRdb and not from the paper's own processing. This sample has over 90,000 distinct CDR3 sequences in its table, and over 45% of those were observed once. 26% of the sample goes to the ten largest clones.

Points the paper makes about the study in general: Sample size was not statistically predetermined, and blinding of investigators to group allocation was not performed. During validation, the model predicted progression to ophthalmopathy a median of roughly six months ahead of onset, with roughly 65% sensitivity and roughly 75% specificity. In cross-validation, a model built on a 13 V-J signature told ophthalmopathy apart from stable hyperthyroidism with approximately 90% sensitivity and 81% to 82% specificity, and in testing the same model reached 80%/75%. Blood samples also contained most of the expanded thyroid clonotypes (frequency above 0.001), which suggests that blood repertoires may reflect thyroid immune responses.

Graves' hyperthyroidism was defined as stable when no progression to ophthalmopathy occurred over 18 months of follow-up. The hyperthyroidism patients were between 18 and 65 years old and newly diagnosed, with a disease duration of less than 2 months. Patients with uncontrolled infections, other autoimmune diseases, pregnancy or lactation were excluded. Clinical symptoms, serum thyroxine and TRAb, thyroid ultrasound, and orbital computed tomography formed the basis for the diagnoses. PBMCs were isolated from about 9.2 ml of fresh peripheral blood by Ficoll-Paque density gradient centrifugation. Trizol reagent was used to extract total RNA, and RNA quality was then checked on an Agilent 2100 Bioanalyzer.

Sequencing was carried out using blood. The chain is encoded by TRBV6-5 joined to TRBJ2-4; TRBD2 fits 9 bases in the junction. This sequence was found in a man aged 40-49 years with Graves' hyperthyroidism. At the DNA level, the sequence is TGTGCCAGCAGTTACTCGTGGCAGGTTGTACTAGCGGGTAACATTCAGTACTTC. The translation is CASSYSWQVVLAGNIQYF.